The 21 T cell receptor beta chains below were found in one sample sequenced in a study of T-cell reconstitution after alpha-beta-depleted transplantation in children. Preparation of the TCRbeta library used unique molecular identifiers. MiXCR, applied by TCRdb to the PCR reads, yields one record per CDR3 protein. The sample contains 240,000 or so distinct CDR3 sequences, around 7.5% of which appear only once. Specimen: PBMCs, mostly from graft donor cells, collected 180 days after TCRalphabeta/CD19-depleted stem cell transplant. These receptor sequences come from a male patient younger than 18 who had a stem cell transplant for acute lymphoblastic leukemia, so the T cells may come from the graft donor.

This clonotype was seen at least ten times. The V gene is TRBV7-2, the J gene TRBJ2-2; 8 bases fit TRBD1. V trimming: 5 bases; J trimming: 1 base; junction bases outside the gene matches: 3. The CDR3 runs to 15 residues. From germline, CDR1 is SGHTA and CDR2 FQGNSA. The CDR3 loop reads CASSDGQGNTGELFF. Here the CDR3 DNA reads TGTGCCAGCAGCGACGGACAGGGGAACACCGGGGAGCTGTTTTTT.

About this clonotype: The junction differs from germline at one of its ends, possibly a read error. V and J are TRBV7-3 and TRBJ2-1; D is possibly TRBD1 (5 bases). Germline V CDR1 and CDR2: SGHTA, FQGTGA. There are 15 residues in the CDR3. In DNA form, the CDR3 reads TGTGCCAGCAGCCTAAGTAGGGGATCCTACAATGACCAGTTCTTC. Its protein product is CASSLSRGSYNDQFF. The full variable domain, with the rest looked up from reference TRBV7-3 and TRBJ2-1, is GAGVSQTPSNKVTEKGKYVELRCDPISGHTALYWYRQSLGQGPEFLIYFQGTGAADDSGLPNDRFFAVRPEGSVSTLKIQRTERGDSAVYLCASSLSRGSYNDQFFGPGTRLTVL.

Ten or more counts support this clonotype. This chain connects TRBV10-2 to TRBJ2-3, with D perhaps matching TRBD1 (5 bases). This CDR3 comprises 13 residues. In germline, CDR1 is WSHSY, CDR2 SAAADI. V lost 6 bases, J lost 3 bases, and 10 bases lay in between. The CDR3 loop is CASRTVPTDTQYF. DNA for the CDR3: TGCGCCAGCAGGACAGTTCCTACAGATACGCAGTATTTT.

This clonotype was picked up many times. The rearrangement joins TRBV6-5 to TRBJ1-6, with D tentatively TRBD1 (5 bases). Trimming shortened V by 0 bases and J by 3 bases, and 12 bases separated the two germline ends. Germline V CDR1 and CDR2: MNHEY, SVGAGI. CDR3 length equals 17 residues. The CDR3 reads CASSYSPTGFYNSPLHF. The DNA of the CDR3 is TGTGCCAGCAGTTACTCACCCACAGGCTTCTATAATTCACCCCTCCACTTT.

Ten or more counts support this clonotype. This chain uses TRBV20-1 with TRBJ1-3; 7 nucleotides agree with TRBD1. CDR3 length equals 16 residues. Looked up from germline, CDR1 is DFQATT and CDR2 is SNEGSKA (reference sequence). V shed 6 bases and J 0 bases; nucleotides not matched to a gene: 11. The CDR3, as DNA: TGCAGTGCCTTGAAGGGGGCAGGGATCTCTGGAAACACCATATATTTT. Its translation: CSALKGAGISGNTIYF.

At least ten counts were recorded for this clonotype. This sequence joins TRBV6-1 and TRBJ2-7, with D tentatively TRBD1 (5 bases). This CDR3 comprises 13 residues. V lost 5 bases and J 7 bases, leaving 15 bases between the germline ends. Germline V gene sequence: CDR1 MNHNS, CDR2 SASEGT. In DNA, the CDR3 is TGTGCCAGCAGTCAATCTGAGCGACAGGAGCAGTACTTC. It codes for CASSQSERQEQYF.

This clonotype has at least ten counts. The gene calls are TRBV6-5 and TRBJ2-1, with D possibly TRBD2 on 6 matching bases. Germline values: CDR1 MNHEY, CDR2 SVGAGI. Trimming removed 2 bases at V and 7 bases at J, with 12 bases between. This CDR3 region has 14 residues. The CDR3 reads CASSYVGGRNEQFF. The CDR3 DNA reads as TGTGCCAGCAGTTACGTCGGGGGTCGGAATGAGCAGTTCTTC.

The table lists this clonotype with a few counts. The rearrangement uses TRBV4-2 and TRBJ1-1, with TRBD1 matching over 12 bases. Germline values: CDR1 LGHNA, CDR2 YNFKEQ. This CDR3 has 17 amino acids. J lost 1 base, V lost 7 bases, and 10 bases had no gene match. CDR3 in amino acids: CASTPGGGQGANTEAFF. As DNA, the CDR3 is TGTGCCAGCACCCCGGGGGGGGGACAGGGGGCGAACACTGAAGCTTTCTTT.

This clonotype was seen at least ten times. The CDR3 loop is CASSFWAKGNTIYF. DNA for the CDR3: TGTGCCAGCAGTTTTTGGGCGAAGGGTAACACCATATATTTT. The chain has TRBV12-3 or TRBV12-4 and TRBJ1-3; D gene ambiguous. CDR3 length equals 14 residues. V lost 3 bases, J lost 7 bases, and 13 bases lay in between.

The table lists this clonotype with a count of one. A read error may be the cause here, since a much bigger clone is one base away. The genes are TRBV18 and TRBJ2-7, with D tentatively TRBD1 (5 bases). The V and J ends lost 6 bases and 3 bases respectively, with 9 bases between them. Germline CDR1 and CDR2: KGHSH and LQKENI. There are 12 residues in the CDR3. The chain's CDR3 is CASSIDSYEQYF. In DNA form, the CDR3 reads TGTGCCAGCTCCATCGACAGCTACGAGCAGTACTTC.

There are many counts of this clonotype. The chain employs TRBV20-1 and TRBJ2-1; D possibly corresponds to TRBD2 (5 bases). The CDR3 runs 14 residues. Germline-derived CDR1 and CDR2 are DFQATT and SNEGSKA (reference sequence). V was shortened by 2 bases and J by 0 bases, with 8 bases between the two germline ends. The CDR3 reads CSARLRASYNEQFF. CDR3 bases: TGCAGTGCTAGATTGAGGGCCTCCTACAATGAGCAGTTCTTC.

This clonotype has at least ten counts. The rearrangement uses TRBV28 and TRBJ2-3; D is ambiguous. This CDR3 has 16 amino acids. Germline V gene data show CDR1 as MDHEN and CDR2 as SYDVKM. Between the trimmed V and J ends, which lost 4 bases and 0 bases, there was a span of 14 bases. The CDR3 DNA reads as TGTGCCAGCAGTTCTTGGGCCTCGTCTAGCACAGATACGCAGTATTTT. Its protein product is CASSSWASSSTDTQYF.

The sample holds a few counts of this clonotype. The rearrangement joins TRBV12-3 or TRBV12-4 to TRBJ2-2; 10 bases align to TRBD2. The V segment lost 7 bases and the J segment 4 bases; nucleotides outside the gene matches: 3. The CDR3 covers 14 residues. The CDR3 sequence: CASKRTSGTGELFF. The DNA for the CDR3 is TGTGCCAGCAAGAGGACTAGCGGCACCGGGGAGCTGTTTTTT.

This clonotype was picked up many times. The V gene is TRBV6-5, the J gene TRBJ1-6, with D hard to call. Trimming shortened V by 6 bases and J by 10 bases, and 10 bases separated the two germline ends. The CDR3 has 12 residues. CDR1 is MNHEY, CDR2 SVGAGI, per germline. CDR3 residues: CASSLNKSPLHF. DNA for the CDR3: TGTGCCAGCAGCCTTAACAAATCACCCCTCCACTTT.

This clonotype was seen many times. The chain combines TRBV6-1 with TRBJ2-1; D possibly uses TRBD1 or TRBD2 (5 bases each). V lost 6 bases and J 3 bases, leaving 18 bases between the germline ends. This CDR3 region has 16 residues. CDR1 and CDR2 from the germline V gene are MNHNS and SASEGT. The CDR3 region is CASSIGTSPFYNEQFF. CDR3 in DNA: TGTGCCAGCAGCATAGGGACCAGCCCTTTCTACAATGAGCAGTTCTTC.

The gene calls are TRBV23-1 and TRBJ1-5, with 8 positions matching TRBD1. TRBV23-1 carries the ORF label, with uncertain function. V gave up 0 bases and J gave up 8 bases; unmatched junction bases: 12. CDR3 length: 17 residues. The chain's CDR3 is CASSQSRETGVAKPQHF. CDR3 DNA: TGCGCCAGCAGTCAATCTAGGGAGACAGGGGTAGCTAAGCCCCAGCATTTT.

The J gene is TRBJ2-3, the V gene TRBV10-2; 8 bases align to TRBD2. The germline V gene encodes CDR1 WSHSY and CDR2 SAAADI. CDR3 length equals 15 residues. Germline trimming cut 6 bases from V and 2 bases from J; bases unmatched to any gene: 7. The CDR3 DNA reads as TGCGCCAGCAGCCAGACTAGCGTTTCCACAGATACGCAGTATTTT. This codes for CASSQTSVSTDTQYF.

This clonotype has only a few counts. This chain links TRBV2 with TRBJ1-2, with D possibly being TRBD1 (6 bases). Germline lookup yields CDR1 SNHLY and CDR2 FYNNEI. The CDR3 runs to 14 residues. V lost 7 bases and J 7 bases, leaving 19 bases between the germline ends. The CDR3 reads CASMSDGGRAGYTF. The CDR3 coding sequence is TGTGCCAGCATGTCCGACGGGGGCCGGGCTGGCTACACCTTC.

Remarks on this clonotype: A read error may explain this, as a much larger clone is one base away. The CDR3 loop reads CATSDWQAQETQYF. CDR3 DNA: TGTGCCACCAGTGATTGGCAGGCACAAGAGACCCAGTACTTC. This chain connects TRBV24-1 to TRBJ2-5; the D is unclear. V was trimmed by 2 bases and J by 2 bases, leaving 8 bases between them. Looked up from germline, CDR1 is KGHDR and CDR2 is SFDVKD. This CDR3 spans 14 amino acids.

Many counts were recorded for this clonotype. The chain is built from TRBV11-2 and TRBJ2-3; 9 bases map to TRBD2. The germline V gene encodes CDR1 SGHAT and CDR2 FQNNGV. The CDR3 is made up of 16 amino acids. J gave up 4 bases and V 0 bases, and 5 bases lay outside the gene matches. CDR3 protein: CASSLDLGGGADTQYF. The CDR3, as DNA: TGTGCCAGCAGCTTAGATTTGGGCGGGGGGGCAGATACGCAGTATTTT.

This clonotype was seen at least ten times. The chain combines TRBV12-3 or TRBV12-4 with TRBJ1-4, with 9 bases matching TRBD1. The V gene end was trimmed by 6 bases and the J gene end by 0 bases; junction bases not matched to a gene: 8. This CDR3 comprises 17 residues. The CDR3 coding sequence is TGTGCCAGCAGGCCGGGACAGGGATATGCAACTAATGAAAAACTGTTTTTT. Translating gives CASRPGQGYATNEKLFF.